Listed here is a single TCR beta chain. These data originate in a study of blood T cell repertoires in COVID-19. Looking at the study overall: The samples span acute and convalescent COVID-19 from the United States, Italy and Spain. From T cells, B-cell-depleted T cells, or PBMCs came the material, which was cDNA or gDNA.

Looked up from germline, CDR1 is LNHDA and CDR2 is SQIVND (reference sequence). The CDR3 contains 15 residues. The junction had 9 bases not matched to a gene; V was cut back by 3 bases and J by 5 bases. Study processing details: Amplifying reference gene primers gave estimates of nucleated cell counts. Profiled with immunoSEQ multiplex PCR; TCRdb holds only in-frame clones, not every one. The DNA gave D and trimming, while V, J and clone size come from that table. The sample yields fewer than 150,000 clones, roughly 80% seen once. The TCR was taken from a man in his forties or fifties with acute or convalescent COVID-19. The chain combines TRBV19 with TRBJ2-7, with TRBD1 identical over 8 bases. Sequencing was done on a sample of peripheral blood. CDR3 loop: CASSIGQGIVNEQYF. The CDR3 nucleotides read TGTGCCAGTAGTATCGGACAGGGAATCGTCAACGAGCAGTACTTC.